Below are 7 T cell receptor beta chains sequenced from a single sample in a study of shared clonotypes between healthy human individuals. Profiling relied on immunoSEQ multiplex PCR, and the TCRdb table lists in-frame clones only, not all of them. The data contain about 480,000 clones, approximately 79% of them seen just once; the ten biggest clones take up around 13%. Sequenced sample: PBMCs. These receptors originate from a woman in her 40s in good health. Some clones in this sample may be carry-over from other donors' samples.

The chain is built from TRBV5-5 and TRBJ1-2; 8 positions match TRBD1. Trimming at V came to 4 bases and at J to 4 bases, leaving 9 bases not matched to a gene. CDR3 length: 15 residues. From germline, CDR1 is SGHKS and CDR2 YYEKEE (reference sequence). The CDR3 nucleotides are TGTGCCAGCAGCATTCGACAGGGGACCTTCTATGGCTACACCTTC. Translated: CASSIRQGTFYGYTF.

The chain carries TRBV5-4 and TRBJ2-3; D remains unclear. The germline V and J ends were trimmed by 1 base and 1 base, with 7 bases remaining between them. Germline V lookup: CDR1 SGHNT, CDR2 YYREEE (reference sequence). The CDR3 consists of 14 residues. CDR3 in amino acids: CASSLFSGTDTQYF. The CDR3 DNA sequence: TGTGCCAGCAGCTTGTTCTCGGGCACAGATACGCAGTATTTT.

This chain links TRBV13 with TRBJ2-6; TRBD1 might be the D (6 bases). Germline values: CDR1 PRHDT, CDR2 FYEKMQ (reference sequence). This CDR3 has 18 amino acids. Trimming removed 5 bases at V and 1 base at J, with 18 bases between. The CDR3 loop reads CASSLPWTAASGANVLTF. The CDR3 DNA reads TGTGCCAGCAGCCTCCCGTGGACAGCTGCTTCTGGGGCCAACGTCCTGACTTTC.

V usage is TRBV6-5 and J usage is TRBJ1-3; D unclear. Trimming cost V 4 bases and J 0 bases, with 7 bases left between them. The CDR3 is 14 residues long. Per the germline V gene, CDR1 is MNHEY and CDR2 is SVGAGI. The CDR3 sequence is CASSSALSGNTIYF. The CDR3 DNA is TGTGCCAGCAGTTCCGCTCTCTCTGGAAACACCATATATTTT.

This sequence joins TRBV9 and TRBJ2-3, with TRBD1 matching over 9 bases. Per the germline V gene, CDR1 is SGDLS and CDR2 is YYNGEE. After removal of 0 bases from V and 7 bases from J, the junction contained 3 bases not matched to a gene. This CDR3 has 14 residues. The CDR3 sequence is CASSVGGQGNTQYF. Written as DNA, the CDR3 is TGTGCCAGCAGCGTAGGTGGACAGGGGAATACGCAGTATTTT.

The V gene is TRBV20-1, the J gene TRBJ2-3; no clear D gene. Germline V CDR1 and CDR2: DFQATT, SNEGSKA (reference sequence). The CDR3 covers 11 residues. The germline V and J ends were trimmed by 8 bases and 4 bases, with 10 bases remaining between them. The chain's CDR3 is CSPLLSDTQYF. CDR3 nucleotides: TGCAGTCCCCTCCTATCAGATACGCAGTATTTT.

This clone appeared a single time. The rearrangement uses TRBV20-1 and TRBJ2-7; TRBD2 is a possible D gene (6 bases). The CDR3 consists of 11 residues. Germline V gives CDR1 DFQATT, CDR2 SNEGSKA (reference sequence). Trimming took 3 bases from V and 9 from J, leaving 12 bases between them. CDR3 DNA sequence: TGCAGTGCTAGGGACCGTAGCGGGCAGTACTTC. Residues: CSARDRSGQYF.